Sequencing of this T cell receptor beta chain was carried out in a study of cytomegalovirus exposure and HLA in healthy donors. Study-level results: Investigators reported 150 to 200 TCR beta chains as tied to cytomegalovirus.

Germline CDR1 and CDR2: MNHNS and SASEGT. The CDR3 loop spans 11 amino acids. Comments on this clone: The antigen is undetermined.

Primers: 60 Vbeta forward and 13 Jbeta reverse. Method: immunoSEQ multiplex PCR; TCRdb's copy keeps in-frame clones and lacks some. The repertoire holds about 200,000 clones, with more than 75% as singletons. The chain uses TRBV6-1 and TRBJ2-5; D remains unclear. The assigned J gene may be wrong: the sequence end matches TRBJ2-7 better. The sequence was collected from a man aged 25 to 45 in good health and CMV-seronegative. Input material: PBMCs. The DNA for the CDR3 is TGTGCCAGCAGTGAAGTGCACGAGCAGTACTTC. It yields the protein CASSEVHEQYF.